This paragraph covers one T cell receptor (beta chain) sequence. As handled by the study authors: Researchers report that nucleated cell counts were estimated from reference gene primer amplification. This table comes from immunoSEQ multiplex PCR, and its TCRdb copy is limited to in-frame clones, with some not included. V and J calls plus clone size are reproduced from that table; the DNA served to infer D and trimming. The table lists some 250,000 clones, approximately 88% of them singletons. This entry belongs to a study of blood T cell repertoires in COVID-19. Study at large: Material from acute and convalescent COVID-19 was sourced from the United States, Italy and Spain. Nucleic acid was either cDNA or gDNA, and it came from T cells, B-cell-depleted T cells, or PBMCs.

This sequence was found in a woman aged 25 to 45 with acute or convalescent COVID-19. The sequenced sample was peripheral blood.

The CDR3 nucleotides read TGTGCCAGCAGCTGGGGGGTTAGCAATCAGCCCCAGCATTTT. Translated, it gives CASSWGVSNQPQHF. The gene calls are TRBV6-2 or TRBV6-3 and TRBJ1-5, with a tentative D call TRBD1 (5 bases). V lost 6 bases and J lost 0, with 9 bases in between. The CDR3 runs 14 residues. CDR1 is MNHEY and CDR2 is SVGEGT in the germline V gene.